The clone carrying this T cell receptor (beta chain) was recorded a few times. Its antigen remains unidentified. The source of the sample is a study of cytomegalovirus exposure and HLA in healthy donors. The PCR employed 60 Vbeta primers together with 13 Jbeta primers. In the original analysis: Later, 80 million or so unique TCR beta chains were counted in an analysis, and about 12 million of them were shared. The method was immunoSEQ multiplex PCR; TCRdb's version includes in-frame clones alone and lacks a portion of them. V, J and clone size were drawn from that table, and D and trimming were deduced from the DNA. The sample has around 150,000 clones, 55% to 70% seen once. V lost 5 bases to trimming and J lost 2 bases; unmatched junction nucleotides: 1. Germline CDR1 SNHLY, CDR2 FYNNEI. CDR3 length: 14 residues. Study-level results: Researchers reported from a later analysis that most CMV-associated TCR beta chains appeared HLA-restricted. TCR beta sequences numbering 15,000 to 20,000 were associated with HLA alleles at 0.05 false discovery rate in a later analysis. In a later analysis, a missense DCLRE1C variant was linked to TCR beta V- and J-gene trimming.

The TCR originated in a woman in her sixties or seventies in good health and CMV-seropositive. This sequence joins TRBV2 and TRBJ1-5, with 9 bases aligning to TRBD1. The specimen was PBMCs. CDR3 nucleotides: TGTGCCAGCAGTAGGACAGGGGGCAATCAGCCCCAGCATTTT. Translation gives CASSRTGGNQPQHF.